A selection of T cell receptor beta chains follows, all from one sample in a study of human T cells and chemical hapten exposure. TCRdb re-called the RACE reads with MiXCR, one entry per CDR3 protein. The sample consists of tens of thousands of distinct CDR3 sequences, about 7.2% of them appearing once. Sample: whole blood. These receptors came from a human donor in good health. Some clones in this sample may be carry-over from other donors' samples. Each CDR3 is given with its conserved first and last residue. D genes are given only for firm matches. A clone size is listed for some rows: how often the clone was seen (once, few, many), or a class if it is expanded.

16,TRBV20-1,NA,NA,TRBJ1-4,CSATPGGAARNEKLFF,TGCAGTGCTACCCCTGGAGGGGCCGCTCGCAATGAAAAACTGTTTTTT
14,TRBV7-9,NA,TRBD1,TRBJ1-5,CASSSGGSNQPQHF,TGTGCCAGCAGCTCAGGGGGCAGCAATCAGCCCCAGCATTTT
12,TRBV2,many,NA,TRBJ2-1,CASSESPNEQFF,TGTGCCAGCAGTGAAAGTCCCAATGAGCAGTTCTTC
13,TRBV10-3,many,TRBD2,TRBJ2-1,CAIRGGENNEQFF,TGTGCCATCAGGGGAGGGGAGAACAATGAGCAGTTCTTC
14,TRBV12-3/TRBV12-4,few,TRBD2,TRBJ2-5,CASSLSSGGETQYF,TGTGCCAGCAGTTTATCTAGCGGAGGGGAGACCCAGTACTTC
12,TRBV12-3/TRBV12-4,many,NA,TRBJ1-1,CASSRRGTEAFF,TGTGCCAGCAGTCGCCGGGGGACTGAAGCTTTCTTT
13,TRBV21-1,many,NA,TRBJ1-1,CASSKGANTEAFF,TGTGCCAGCAGCAAAGGTGCGAACACTGAAGCTTTCTTT
16,TRBV27,NA,NA,TRBJ2-3,CASSLLYVASTDTQYF,TGTGCCAGCAGTTTATTGTACGTCGCTAGCACAGATACGCAGTATTTT
18,TRBV21-1,few,NA,TRBJ1-1,CASSARQTHYYMNTEAFF,TGTGCCAGCAGCGCTCGACAAACCCACTACTACATGAACACTGAAGCTTTCTTT
13,TRBV11-2,NA,NA,TRBJ2-7,CASSLRRGYEQYF,TGTGCCAGCAGCTTAAGACGTGGCTACGAGCAGTACTTC
19,TRBV4-1,NA,TRBD1,TRBJ2-3,CASSRAPPAGQGATDTQYF,TGCGCCAGCAGCCGAGCCCCCCCCGCCGGACAGGGTGCAACAGATACGCAGTATTTT
16,TRBV3-1,NA,NA,TRBJ2-5,CASSPEGWGGRETQYF,TGTGCCAGCAGCCCGGAGGGGTGGGGGGGCCGAGAGACCCAGTACTTC
13,TRBV20-1,many,NA,TRBJ2-7,CSAFDTDSYEQYF,TGCAGTGCCTTCGACACAGATTCCTACGAGCAGTACTTC
12,TRBV7-2,NA,NA,TRBJ2-5,CASSSGWETQYF,TGTGCCAGCAGCTCAGGGTGGGAGACCCAGTACTTC
14,TRBV12-3/TRBV12-4,few,NA,TRBJ1-1,CASTLTVISTEAFF,TGTGCCAGCACCTTAACAGTGATCAGCACTGAAGCTTTCTTT
15,TRBV6-1,medium-sized,TRBD2,TRBJ2-3,CASSELAGGPDTQYF,TGTGCCAGCAGTGAACTAGCGGGAGGGCCAGATACGCAGTATTTT
13,TRBV5-6,NA,NA,TRBJ2-1,CASSFASYNEQFF,TGTGCCAGCAGCTTTGCCAGCTACAATGAGCAGTTCTTC
11,TRBV29-1,many,NA,TRBJ1-4,CSVERNEKLFF,TGCAGCGTTGAGCGTAATGAAAAACTGTTTTTT
13,TRBV7-2,many,NA,TRBJ2-5,CASSPTRQETQYF,TGTGCCAGCAGCCCCACGAGACAAGAGACCCAGTACTTC
14,TRBV7-2,NA,TRBD1,TRBJ1-4,CASSWDRNNEKLFF,TGTGCCAGCAGCTGGGACAGGAATAATGAAAAACTGTTTTTT
17,TRBV4-3,few,TRBD2,TRBJ2-3,CASSHLLAGMGTDTQYF,TGTGCCAGCAGCCACCTCCTAGCGGGAATGGGCACAGATACGCAGTATTTT
11,TRBV2,NA,NA,TRBJ2-7,CASNDLGGQYF,TGTGCCAGCAATGACCTTGGCGGGCAGTACTTC
16,TRBV6-5,few,NA,TRBJ2-7,CASSYAPRASSYEQYF,TGTGCCAGCAGTTACGCCCCGAGAGCGTCGTCCTACGAGCAGTACTTC
18,TRBV5-1,many,TRBD1,TRBJ1-2,CASSSSNRQGGTYYGYTF,TGCGCCAGCAGCTCTTCAAACCGACAGGGGGGGACTTACTATGGCTACACCTTC
15,TRBV12-3/TRBV12-4,many,NA,TRBJ1-5,CASSLASGTRQPQHF,TGTGCCAGCAGTTTAGCCTCGGGGACTCGCCAGCCCCAGCATTTT
14,TRBV5-1,NA,NA,TRBJ1-1,CASRAAMENTEAFF,TGCGCCAGCAGGGCGGCTATGGAAAACACTGAAGCTTTCTTT
13,TRBV20-1,many,TRBD2,TRBJ2-5,CSARAGGGETQYF,TGCAGTGCTAGAGCGGGAGGAGGGGAGACCCAGTACTTC
16,TRBV6-6,many,NA,TRBJ2-1,CASSYSTETNYNEQFF,TGTGCCAGCAGTTACTCCACAGAGACCAATTACAATGAGCAGTTCTTC
13,TRBV14,medium-sized,NA,TRBJ2-1,CASSRGSYNEQFF,TGTGCCAGCAGCCGTGGGTCCTACAATGAGCAGTTCTTC
13,TRBV12-3/TRBV12-4,many,NA,TRBJ1-1,CASSLNRDTEAFF,TGTGCCAGCAGTTTAAACAGGGACACTGAAGCTTTCTTT
14,TRBV19,many,TRBD1,TRBJ2-7,CASSIGTGSYEQYF,TGTGCCAGTAGTATAGGGACAGGATCCTACGAGCAGTACTTC
15,TRBV7-9,many,TRBD2,TRBJ2-7,CASSLGGALSYEQYF,TGTGCCAGCAGCTTGGGAGGGGCCCTATCCTACGAGCAGTACTTC
16,TRBV30,NA,NA,TRBJ2-2,CACISPGGAATGELFF,TGTGCCTGTATATCGCCGGGGGGCGCGGCTACCGGGGAGCTGTTTTTT
15,TRBV15,NA,TRBD1,TRBJ1-2,CATSRGAGGNYGDTF,TGTGCCACCAGCAGAGGGGCAGGGGGCAACTATGGCGACACCTTC
13,TRBV20-1,many,TRBD1,TRBJ2-7,CSGSSGTGTKSYF,TGCAGTGGTAGCTCCGGGACAGGGACAAAATCGTACTTC
13,TRBV9,NA,NA,TRBJ1-2,CASSVGAGDGYTF,TGTGCCAGCAGCGTAGGGGCCGGGGATGGCTACACCTTC
15,TRBV29-1,many,TRBD2,TRBJ2-1,CSVVGGLAGNNEQFF,TGCAGCGTTGTTGGAGGACTAGCGGGAAACAATGAGCAGTTCTTC
15,TRBV11-2,medium-sized,NA,TRBJ2-1,CASSPGASAYNEQFF,TGTGCCAGCAGCCCGGGGGCTAGCGCGTACAATGAGCAGTTCTTC
11,TRBV20-1,NA,NA,TRBJ1-1,CSARNVPEAFF,TGCAGTGCTAGAAACGTCCCTGAAGCTTTCTTT
15,TRBV5-4,few,TRBD2,TRBJ2-7,CASSLSPSGNYEQYF,TGTGCCAGCAGCTTGTCGCCTAGCGGGAATTACGAGCAGTACTTC
13,TRBV19,many,NA,TRBJ1-4,CASSMQTNEKLFF,TGTGCCAGTAGTATGCAAACGAATGAAAAACTGTTTTTT
13,TRBV29-1,many,NA,TRBJ2-3,CSVTGPLTDTQYF,TGCAGCGTGACCGGCCCTCTCACAGATACGCAGTATTTT
13,TRBV2,many,TRBD1,TRBJ2-3,CASSEQGADTQYF,TGTGCCAGCAGTGAACAGGGGGCGGATACGCAGTATTTT
15,TRBV4-3,NA,NA,TRBJ1-2,CASSQAQTPGYGYTF,TGCGCCAGCAGCCAAGCGCAAACACCTGGCTATGGCTACACCTTC
15,TRBV20-1,many,TRBD1,TRBJ1-4,CSASAPGQGNEKLFF,TGCAGTGCTTCAGCACCGGGACAGGGTAATGAAAAACTGTTTTTT
12,TRBV6-1,few,NA,TRBJ1-2,CASSESRYGDTF,TGTGCCAGCAGTGAATCCCGCTATGGCGACACCTTC
15,TRBV28,many,NA,TRBJ1-1,CASSLFLERGTEAFF,TGTGCCAGCAGTTTATTCCTGGAAAGGGGCACTGAAGCTTTCTTT
12,TRBV5-6,many,TRBD1,TRBJ1-1,CASSWGQDMAFF,TGTGCCAGCAGCTGGGGACAGGACATGGCTTTCTTT
12,TRBV20-1,many,NA,TRBJ2-3,CSFRRRVDTQYF,TGCAGTTTTAGGCGGAGGGTAGATACGCAGTATTTT
16,TRBV28,NA,TRBD2,TRBJ2-3,CASSIGTSGNTDTQYF,TGTGCCAGCAGTATTGGGACTAGCGGGAACACAGATACGCAGTATTTT
12,TRBV6-1,few,TRBD1,TRBJ1-2,CASRQGNYGYTF,TGTGCCAGTCGACAGGGGAACTATGGCTACACCTTC
12,TRBV7-9,many,NA,TRBJ2-7,CASSFTEYEQYF,TGTGCCAGCAGCTTTACAGAGTACGAGCAGTACTTC
13,TRBV7-2,many,NA,TRBJ2-3,CASSLGGGTGEYF,TGTGCCAGCAGCTTAGGTGGGGGGACGGGGGAGTATTTT
16,TRBV10-3,few,TRBD2,TRBJ2-1,CAISESGGGHCNEQFF,TGTGCCATCAGTGAGTCGGGCGGGGGGCATTGCAATGAGCAGTTCTTC
14,TRBV7-8,many,NA,TRBJ2-1,CASSPDSRPLGQFF,TGTGCCAGCAGCCCCGACAGCCGGCCCTTAGGGCAGTTCTTC